This T cell receptor beta chain derives from a study of metastatic and nonmetastatic thyroid tumors. Study summary: From malignant and benign thyroid patients, repertoires in blood and in tumor or nodule tissue were compared.

Original processing notes: The distant-metastasis classifier for papillary thyroid cancer was built from CDR3 differences across clinicopathological groups. TCRdb called clones again from the PCR reads with MiXCR. The V and J calls, along with clone size, are taken from TCRdb and not from the paper's own processing. The data contain tens of thousands of clones, more than 10% of them seen just once; the ten biggest clones take up about a sixth. Germline values: CDR1 SEHNR, CDR2 FQNEAQ (reference sequence). With V trimmed by 2 bases and J by 7 bases, 6 bases remained unmatched. The CDR3 sequence is 15 residues long. All patients were untreated before thyroid surgery. Study-level results: In blood and tumor, TCR beta diversity was reportedly significantly higher in malignant thyroid tumors than in benign nodules.

The table lists this clone with many counts. Its target is not known. The material sequenced was blood. V gene TRBV7-9 combines with J gene TRBJ2-1, with 9 nucleotides matching TRBD2. The TCR was taken from a female donor with papillary thyroid cancer or a benign thyroid nodule (not recorded which). Some clones in this sample may be carry-over from other donors' samples. The CDR3 nucleotides read TGTGCCAGCAGCTTAAGGGCTAGCGGGATAAATGAGCAGTTCTTC. Residues: CASSLRASGINEQFF.